This is a list of T cell receptor beta chains from one sample in a study of T cells in Graves' hyperthyroidism and ophthalmopathy. MiXCR was run by TCRdb on the multiplex PCR reads, yielding one entry per CDR3 protein. The sample comprises fewer than 750,000 distinct CDR3 sequences, roughly 14% of which are singletons, and around 4% rests with the top ten. Sequencing was done on a sample of blood. The receptors shown here come from a woman aged 40 to 50 with Graves' ophthalmopathy. CDR3s include the opening cysteine and the closing phenylalanine or tryptophan. A D gene is named only where the DNA matches it firmly. Expanded clones get a size class; other rows say once, few or many, or leave the size out.

clone size	J gene	D gene	V gene	CDR3 DNA	CDR3 protein
few	TRBJ2-7	TRBD1	TRBV5-1	TGCGCCAGCAGCCAAGGACAGGGCCACTCCTACGAGCAGTACTTC	CASSQGQGHSYEQYF
many	TRBJ1-6	.	TRBV7-2	TGTGCCAGCAGCCTTCGAGAGCCTGCCTTGAATTCACCCCTCCACTTT	CASSLREPALNSPLHF
few	TRBJ2-3	TRBD2	TRBV25-1	TGTGCCAGCAGTCCCCAACAGGCGGGAGCCACAGATACGCAGTATTTT	CASSPQQAGATDTQYF
.	TRBJ2-7	.	TRBV5-1	TGCGCCAGCAGCCCCCCGGGTAGAGTCTCCTACGAGCAGTACTTC	CASSPPGRVSYEQYF
many	TRBJ2-2	TRBD2	TRBV7-8	TGTGCCAGCAGTTGGATCAGGACTAGCAAGCCGAACACCGGGGAGCTGTTTTTT	CASSWIRTSKPNTGELFF
many	TRBJ2-7	TRBD2	TRBV28	TGTGCCAGCAGCCCACTAGCGGACCAAAACTACGAGCAGTACTTC	CASSPLADQNYEQYF
many	TRBJ2-5	.	TRBV11-2	TGTGCCAGCAGATTCGTGCGTTGGGGGACCCAGTACTTC	CASRFVRWGTQYF
.	TRBJ1-1	.	TRBV6-5	TGTGACAGCAGTTACTCGCTCAGGGCAGAAGCTTTCTTT	CDSSYSLRAEAFF
.	TRBJ1-2	.	TRBV7-2	TGTGCCAGCAGCTACGGCTATTACTATGGCTACACCTTC	CASSYGYYYGYTF
.	TRBJ2-5	TRBD2	TRBV5-5	TGTGCCAGCAGCTTTGCGGGGGGCAGCCAAGAGACCCAGTACTTC	CASSFAGGSQETQYF
many	TRBJ1-2	.	TRBV28	TGTGCCAGCAGTTTAGCTTCGGGGGGGAAGTCATCTGGCTACACCTTC	CASSLASGGKSSGYTF
many	TRBJ1-3	.	TRBV27	TGTGCCAGCAGTTGGGCAAGGTGGCAGGACCCCTCTGGAAACACCATATATTTT	CASSWARWQDPSGNTIYF
many	TRBJ1-2	TRBD1	TRBV5-1	TGCGCCAGCAGCTTGGGGACCGGGACAGCCTATGGCTACACCTTC	CASSLGTGTAYGYTF
many	TRBJ2-7	TRBD2	TRBV20-1	TGCAGTGCGAAGGAGGGACTAGCGGGAGGGCCAGAGTACTTC	CSAKEGLAGGPEYF
many	TRBJ1-2	.	TRBV10-2	TGCGCCAGCAGTAACGATCGGCGAAACTATGGCTACACCTTC	CASSNDRRNYGYTF
.	TRBJ2-2	.	TRBV15	TGTGCCACCAGCCAAGGGTGGACCGGGGAGCTGTTTTTT	CATSQGWTGELFF
few	TRBJ1-2	.	TRBV20-1	TGCAGTGCTGCATTCTCGACCTTGGAGGGCTACACCTTC	CSAAFSTLEGYTF
.	TRBJ1-2	.	TRBV7-9	TGTGCCAGCAGCCCCGCCCCCGGGGCCTATGGCTACACCTTC	CASSPAPGAYGYTF
many	TRBJ2-6	.	TRBV27	TGTGCCAGCAGTCGAACTTCTGGGGCCAACGTCCTGACTTTC	CASSRTSGANVLTF
.	TRBJ2-1	TRBD2	TRBV11-2	TGTGCCAGCAGCTTTTTACCCAGCGGGAGGGTTAATGAGCAGTTCTTC	CASSFLPSGRVNEQFF
.	TRBJ1-1	.	TRBV9	TGTGCCAGCAGCACCAACAGGGCGTCTGAAGCTTTCTTT	CASSTNRASEAFF
many	TRBJ1-2	.	TRBV7-2	TGTGCCAGCAGCTTGGGAACAGGGAACTATGGCTACACCTTC	CASSLGTGNYGYTF
many	TRBJ1-5	.	TRBV13	TGTGCCAGCAGCTATGGGGATCAGCCCCAGCATTTT	CASSYGDQPQHF
many	TRBJ1-1	TRBD1	TRBV10-3	TGTGCCATCAGGGCAGGGGGGGGTTCGGCTGAAGCTTTCTTT	CAIRAGGGSAEAFF
many	TRBJ2-5	.	TRBV28	TGTGCCAGCAGTCGGAGGGTGCTTCAAGAGACCCAGTACTTC	CASSRRVLQETQYF
many	TRBJ2-7	.	TRBV5-1	TGCGCCAGCAGCTTGGCATCGTTCCCTACCGGGCAGTACTTC	CASSLASFPTGQYF
many	TRBJ2-7	TRBD2	TRBV19	TGTGCCAGTAGTGAGCGGGAGGCTCCCTACGAGCAGTACTTC	CASSEREAPYEQYF
many	TRBJ2-7	.	TRBV28	TGTGCCTCTATGGTGACGGATAGCTCCTACGAGCAGTACTTC	CASMVTDSSYEQYF
many	TRBJ1-1	.	TRBV19	TGTGCCAGTACTGCCCCGGGACCGCCGAACACTGAAGCTTTCTTT	CASTAPGPPNTEAFF
.	TRBJ1-5	.	TRBV6-1	TGTGCCAGCAGTGAAGACTCTGGGACAACTAGCAATCAGCCCCAGCATTTT	CASSEDSGTTSNQPQHF
few	TRBJ1-1	.	TRBV18	TGTGCCAGCTCACCCGACCGAGGGAGGTTAAACACTGAAGCTTTCTTT	CASSPDRGRLNTEAFF
many	TRBJ2-7	.	TRBV6-2/TRBV6-3	TGTGCCAGCAGTTCCAAGACAGGGAGGGACGAGCAGTACTTC	CASSSKTGRDEQYF
few	TRBJ1-6	.	TRBV11-1	TGTGCCAGCAGCTTAGCGAATCCCCTTAGCGGTTCACCCCTCCACTTT	CASSLANPLSGSPLHF
many	TRBJ2-2	.	TRBV7-2	TGTGCCAGCAGCTTAGCGGTCGGGGAGCTGTTTTTT	CASSLAVGELFF
many	TRBJ2-5	.	TRBV20-1	TGCAGTGCTAGAAGAGTGGAAGCACTAGTTCCGGAGACCCAGTACTTC	CSARRVEALVPETQYF
many	TRBJ2-7	.	TRBV12-5	TGTGCTAGTGGTTATGGGGCTGGCCTCGACTACGAGCAGTACTTC	CASGYGAGLDYEQYF
.	TRBJ2-5	TRBD1	TRBV4-1	TGCGCCAGCAGCAGACAGGGGAACCAGTACTTC	CASSRQGNQYF
few	TRBJ2-2	.	TRBV5-1	TGCGCCAGCAGCTTGCTCGCGAATCCTGACGGCGGGGAGCTGTTTTTT	CASSLLANPDGGELFF
many	TRBJ2-7	.	TRBV14	TGTGCCAGCAGCCAAGACTCCATTAGCGGCGAGCAGTACTTC	CASSQDSISGEQYF
many	TRBJ2-7	.	TRBV11-2	TGTGCCAGCAGCCCCCAGGGTGTGGGCTATTCCTCCTACGAGCAGTACTTC	CASSPQGVGYSSYEQYF
many	TRBJ2-7	.	TRBV12-3/TRBV12-4	TGTGCCAGCAGTTTAGGTGTGGGGGGCCGCGAGCAGTACTTC	CASSLGVGGREQYF
few	TRBJ2-5	.	TRBV12-3/TRBV12-4	TGTGCCAGCAGTATCCGGGAACCCACGGTGGAGACCCAGTACTTC	CASSIREPTVETQYF
few	TRBJ2-7	TRBD1	TRBV11-1	TGTGCCAGCAGCCCCGAGACAGGGTCCTACGAGCAGTACTTC	CASSPETGSYEQYF
once	TRBJ2-7	.	TRBV20-1	TGCAGTGCTAGGTTGGGTCGACCGGGAGTAGGGCAGTACTTC	CSARLGRPGVGQYF
few	TRBJ1-5	.	TRBV6-2/TRBV6-3	TGTGCCAGCAGTTACTCCCTCAAAGGACCGGGCCGGCAGCCCCAGCATTTT	CASSYSLKGPGRQPQHF
many	TRBJ1-5	TRBD1	TRBV20-1	TGCAGTGCTAAGGAGGGGGCTCAGCCCCAGCATTTT	CSAKEGAQPQHF
many	TRBJ1-3	TRBD1	TRBV7-2	TGTGCCAGCACCCTAGAAAGGGGGCCTGGAAACACCATATATTTT	CASTLERGPGNTIYF
.	TRBJ1-2	.	TRBV20-1	TGCAGTGCTAGCTTGGGGGACTATGGCTACACCTTC	CSASLGDYGYTF
many	TRBJ1-2	.	TRBV11-1	TGTGCCAGCAGCTTGGCCCCACCCGGAGAGGATCTTACGGGCGGCTACACCTTC	CASSLAPPGEDLTGGYTF
many	TRBJ2-7	.	TRBV20-1	TGCAGTGCGGAGAGGGGGGAGGGTCTCCGGGAGCAGTACTTC	CSAERGEGLREQYF
few	TRBJ2-2	.	TRBV5-6	TGTGCCAGCAGCTCCATAATGGCCGGGGAGCTGTTTTTT	CASSSIMAGELFF
.	TRBJ1-1	.	TRBV11-3	TGTGCCAGCAGCTTAAGCCCACCCGAGGGCACTGAAGCTTTCTTT	CASSLSPPEGTEAFF
many	TRBJ2-7	TRBD2	TRBV6-5	TGTGCCAGCAGTTACTCCGGCGGGAGCCCTCAGAACGAGCAGTACTTC	CASSYSGGSPQNEQYF
few	TRBJ2-5	.	TRBV7-2	TGTGCCAGCAGCTTTGATAAGGGGGGAAGGCAAGAGACCCAGTACTTC	CASSFDKGGRQETQYF
many	TRBJ2-7	TRBD1	TRBV11-2	TGTGCCAGCAGCTTAGGGGCCAGACAGGGGTGGTCCTACGAGCAGTACTTC	CASSLGARQGWSYEQYF